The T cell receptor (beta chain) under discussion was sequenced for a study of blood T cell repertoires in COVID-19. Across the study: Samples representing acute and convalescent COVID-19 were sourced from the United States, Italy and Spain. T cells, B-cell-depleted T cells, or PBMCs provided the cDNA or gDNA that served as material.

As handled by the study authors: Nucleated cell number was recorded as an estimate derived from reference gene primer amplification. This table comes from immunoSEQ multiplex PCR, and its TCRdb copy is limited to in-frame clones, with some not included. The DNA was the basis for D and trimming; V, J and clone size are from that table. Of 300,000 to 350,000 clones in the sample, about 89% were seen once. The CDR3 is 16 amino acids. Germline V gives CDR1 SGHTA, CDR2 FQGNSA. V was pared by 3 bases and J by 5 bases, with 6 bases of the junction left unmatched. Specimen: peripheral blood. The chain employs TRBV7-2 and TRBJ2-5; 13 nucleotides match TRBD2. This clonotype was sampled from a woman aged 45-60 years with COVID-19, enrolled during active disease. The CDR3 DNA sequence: TGTGCCAGCAGCTTGGCTGTGACTAGCGGGAGGGAGACCCAGTACTTC. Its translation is CASSLAVTSGRETQYF.